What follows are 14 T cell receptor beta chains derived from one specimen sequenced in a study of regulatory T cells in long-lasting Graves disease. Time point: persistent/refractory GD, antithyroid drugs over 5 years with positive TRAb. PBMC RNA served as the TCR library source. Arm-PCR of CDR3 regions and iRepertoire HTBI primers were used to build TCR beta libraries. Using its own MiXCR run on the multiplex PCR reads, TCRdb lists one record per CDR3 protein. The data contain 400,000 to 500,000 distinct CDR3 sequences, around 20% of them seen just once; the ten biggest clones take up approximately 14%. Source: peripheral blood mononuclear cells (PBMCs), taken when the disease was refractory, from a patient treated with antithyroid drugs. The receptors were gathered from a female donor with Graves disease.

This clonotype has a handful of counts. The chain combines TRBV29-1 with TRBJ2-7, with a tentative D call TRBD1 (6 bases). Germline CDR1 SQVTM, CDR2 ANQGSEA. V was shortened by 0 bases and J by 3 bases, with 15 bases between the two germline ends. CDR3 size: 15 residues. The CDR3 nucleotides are TGCAGCGTTGAAGAAGGAAAACAGGGAGTCTACGAGCAGTACTTC. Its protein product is CSVEEGKQGVYEQYF.

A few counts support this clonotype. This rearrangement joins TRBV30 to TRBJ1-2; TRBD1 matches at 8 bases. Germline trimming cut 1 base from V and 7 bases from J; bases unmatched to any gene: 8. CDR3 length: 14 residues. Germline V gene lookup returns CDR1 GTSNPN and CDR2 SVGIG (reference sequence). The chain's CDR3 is CAWSETGAWGGYTF. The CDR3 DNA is TGTGCCTGGAGTGAGACAGGGGCTTGGGGTGGCTACACCTTC.

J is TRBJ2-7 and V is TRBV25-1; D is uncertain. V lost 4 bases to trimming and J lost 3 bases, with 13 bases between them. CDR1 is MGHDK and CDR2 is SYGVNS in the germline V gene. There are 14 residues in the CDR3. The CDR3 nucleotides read TGTGCCAGCAGTGGCCCCGCCGTGAGCTACGAGCAGTACTTC. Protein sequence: CASSGPAVSYEQYF.

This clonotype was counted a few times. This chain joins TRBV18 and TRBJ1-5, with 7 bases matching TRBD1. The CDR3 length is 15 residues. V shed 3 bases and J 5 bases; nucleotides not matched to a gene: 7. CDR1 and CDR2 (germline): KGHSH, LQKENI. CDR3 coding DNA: TGTGCCAGCTCACCCCGGACAGGAGGGCATCAGCCCCAGCATTTT. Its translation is CASSPRTGGHQPQHF.

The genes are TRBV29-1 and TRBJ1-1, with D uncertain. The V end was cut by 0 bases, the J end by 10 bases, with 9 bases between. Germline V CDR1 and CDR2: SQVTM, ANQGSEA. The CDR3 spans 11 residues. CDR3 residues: CSVEDRWTAFF. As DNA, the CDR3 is TGCAGCGTTGAAGATCGGTGGACAGCTTTCTTT. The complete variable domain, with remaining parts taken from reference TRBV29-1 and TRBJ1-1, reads SAVISQKPSRDICQRGTSLTIQCQVDSQVTMMFWYRQQPGQSLTLIATANQGSEATYESGFVIDKFPISRPNLTFSTLTVSNMSPEDSSIYLCSVEDRWTAFFGQGTRLTVV.

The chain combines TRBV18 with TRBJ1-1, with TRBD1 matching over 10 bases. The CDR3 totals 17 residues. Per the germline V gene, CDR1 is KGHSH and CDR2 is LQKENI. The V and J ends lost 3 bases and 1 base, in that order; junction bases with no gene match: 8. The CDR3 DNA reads TGTGCCAGCTCACCGTGGACAGGGGGTCCGGGGAACACTGAAGCTTTCTTT. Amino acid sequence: CASSPWTGGPGNTEAFF.

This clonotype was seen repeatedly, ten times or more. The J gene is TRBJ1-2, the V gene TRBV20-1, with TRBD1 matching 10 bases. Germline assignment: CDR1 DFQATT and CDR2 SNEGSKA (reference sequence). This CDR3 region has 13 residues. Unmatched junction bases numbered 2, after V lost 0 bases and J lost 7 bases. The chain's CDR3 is CSARDRQGAGYTF. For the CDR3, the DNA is TGCAGTGCTAGAGATCGACAGGGGGCTGGCTACACCTTC.

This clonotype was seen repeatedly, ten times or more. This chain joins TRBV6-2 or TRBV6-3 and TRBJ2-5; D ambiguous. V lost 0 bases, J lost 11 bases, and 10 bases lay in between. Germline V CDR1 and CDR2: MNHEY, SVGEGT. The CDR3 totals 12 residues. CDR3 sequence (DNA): TGTGCCAGCAGTTACTCGACTTCTCGTCAGTACTTC. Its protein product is CASSYSTSRQYF.

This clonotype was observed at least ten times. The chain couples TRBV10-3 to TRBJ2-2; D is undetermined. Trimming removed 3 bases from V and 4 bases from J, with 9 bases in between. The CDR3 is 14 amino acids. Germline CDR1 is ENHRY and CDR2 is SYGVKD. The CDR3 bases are TGTGCCATCAGTGAAACGGTAGCCACCGGGGAGCTGTTTTTT. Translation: CAISETVATGELFF.

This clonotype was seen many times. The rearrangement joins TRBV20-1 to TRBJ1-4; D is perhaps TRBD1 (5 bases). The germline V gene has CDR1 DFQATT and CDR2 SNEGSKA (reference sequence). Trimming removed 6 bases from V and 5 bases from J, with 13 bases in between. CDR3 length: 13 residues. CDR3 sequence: CSARQFNNEKLFF. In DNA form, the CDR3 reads TGCAGTGCGAGACAGTTCAACAATGAAAAACTGTTTTTT.

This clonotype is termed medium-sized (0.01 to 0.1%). As DNA, the CDR3 is TGTGCCAGCAGTTTAGCCCCGCCACACGGGGAGACCCAGTACTTC. Protein: CASSLAPPHGETQYF. The rearrangement uses TRBV28 and TRBJ2-5, with D unclear. V was clipped by 2 bases and J by 5 bases, with 15 bases between them. This CDR3 region has 15 residues. Per the germline V gene, CDR1 is MDHEN and CDR2 is SYDVKM.

The CDR3 reads CASSISGHWPQHF. The CDR3 nucleotides are TGTGCCAGTAGTATTTCGGGGCACTGGCCCCAGCATTTT. The V call is TRBV19, the J call TRBJ1-5; tentative D call: TRBD1 (5 bases). Deletions cut 3 bases from V and 9 bases from J, with 12 bases between. The CDR3 is 13 residues long. Germline lookup yields CDR1 LNHDA and CDR2 SQIVND (reference sequence).

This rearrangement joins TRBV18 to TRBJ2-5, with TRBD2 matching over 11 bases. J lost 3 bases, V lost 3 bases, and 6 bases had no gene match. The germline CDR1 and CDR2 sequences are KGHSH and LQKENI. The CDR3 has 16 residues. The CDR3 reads CASSPPSGRFEETQYF. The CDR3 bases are TGTGCCAGCTCACCCCCTAGCGGGAGGTTTGAAGAGACCCAGTACTTC.

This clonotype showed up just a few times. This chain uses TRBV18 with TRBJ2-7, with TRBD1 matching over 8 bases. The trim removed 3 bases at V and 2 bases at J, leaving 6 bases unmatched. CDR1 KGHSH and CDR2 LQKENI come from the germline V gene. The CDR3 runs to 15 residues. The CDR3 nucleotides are TGTGCCAGCTCACCCCCAGGGGGCTTCCCCTACGAGCAGTACTTC. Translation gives CASSPPGGFPYEQYF.